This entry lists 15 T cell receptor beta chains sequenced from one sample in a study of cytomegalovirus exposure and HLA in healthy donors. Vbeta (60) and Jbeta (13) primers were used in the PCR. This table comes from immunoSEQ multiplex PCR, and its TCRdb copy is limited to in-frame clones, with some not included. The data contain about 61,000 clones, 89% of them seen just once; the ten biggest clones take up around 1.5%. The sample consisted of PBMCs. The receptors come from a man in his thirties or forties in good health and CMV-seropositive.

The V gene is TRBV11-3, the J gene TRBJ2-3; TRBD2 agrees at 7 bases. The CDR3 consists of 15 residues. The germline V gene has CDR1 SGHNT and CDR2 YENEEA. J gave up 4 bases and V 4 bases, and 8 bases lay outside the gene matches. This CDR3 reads CASSWEGLGADTQYF. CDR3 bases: TGTGCCAGCAGCTGGGAGGGATTGGGCGCAGATACGCAGTATTTT.

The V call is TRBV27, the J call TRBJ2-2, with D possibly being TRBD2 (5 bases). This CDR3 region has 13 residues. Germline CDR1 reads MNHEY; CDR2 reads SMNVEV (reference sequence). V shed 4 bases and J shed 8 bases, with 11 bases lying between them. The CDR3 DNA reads TGTGCCAGCAGTTCGACCAGGAGGGGGGAGCTGTTTTTT. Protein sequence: CASSSTRRGELFF.

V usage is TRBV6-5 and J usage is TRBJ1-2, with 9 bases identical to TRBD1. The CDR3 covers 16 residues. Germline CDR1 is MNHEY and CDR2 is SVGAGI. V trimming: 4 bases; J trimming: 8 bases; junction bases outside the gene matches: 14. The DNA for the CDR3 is TGTGCCAGCAGTTTTTCTTTCCGGGACAGGGCGTGGGGCTACACCTTC. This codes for CASSFSFRDRAWGYTF.

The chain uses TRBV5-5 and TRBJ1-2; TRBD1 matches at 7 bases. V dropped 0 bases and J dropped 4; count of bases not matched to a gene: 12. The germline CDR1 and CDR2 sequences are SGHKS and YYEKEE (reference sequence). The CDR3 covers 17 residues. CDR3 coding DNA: TGTGCCAGCAGCTTGGCTCGCTTAGGCAGGGGGGTCTATGGCTACACCTTC. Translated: CASSLARLGRGVYGYTF.

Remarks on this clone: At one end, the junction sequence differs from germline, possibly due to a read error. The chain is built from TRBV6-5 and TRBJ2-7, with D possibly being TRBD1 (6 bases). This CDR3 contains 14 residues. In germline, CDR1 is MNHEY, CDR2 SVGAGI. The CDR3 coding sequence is TGTGCCAGCAGTAACTCGCTAGGGGGCTACGAGCAGTACTTC. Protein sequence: CASSNSLGGYEQYF.

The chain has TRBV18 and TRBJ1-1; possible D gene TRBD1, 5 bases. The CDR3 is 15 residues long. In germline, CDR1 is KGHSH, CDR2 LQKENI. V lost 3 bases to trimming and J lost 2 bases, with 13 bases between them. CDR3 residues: CASSPSSTANTEAFF. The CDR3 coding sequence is TGTGCCAGCTCACCTTCTTCGACAGCAAACACTGAAGCTTTCTTT.

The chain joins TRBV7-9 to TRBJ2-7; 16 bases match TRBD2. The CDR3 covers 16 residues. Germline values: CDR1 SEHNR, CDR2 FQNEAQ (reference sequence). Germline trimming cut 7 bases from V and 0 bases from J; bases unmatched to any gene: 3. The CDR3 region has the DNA TGTGCCAGCAAGGGACTAGCGGGAGGGAGCTCCTACGAGCAGTACTTC. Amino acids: CASKGLAGGSSYEQYF.

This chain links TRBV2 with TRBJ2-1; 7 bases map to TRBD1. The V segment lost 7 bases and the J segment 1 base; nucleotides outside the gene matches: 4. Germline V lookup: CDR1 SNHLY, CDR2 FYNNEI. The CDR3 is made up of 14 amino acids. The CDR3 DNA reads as TGTGCCAGCACCCGACAGGGTTCCTACAATGAGCAGTTCTTC. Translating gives CASTRQGSYNEQFF.

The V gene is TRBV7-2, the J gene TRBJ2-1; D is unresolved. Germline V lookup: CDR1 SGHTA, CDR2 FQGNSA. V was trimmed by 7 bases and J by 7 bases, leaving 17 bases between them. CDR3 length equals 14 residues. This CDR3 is CASKIEVFGNEQFF. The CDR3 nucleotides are TGTGCCAGCAAGATCGAGGTTTTTGGGAATGAGCAGTTCTTC.

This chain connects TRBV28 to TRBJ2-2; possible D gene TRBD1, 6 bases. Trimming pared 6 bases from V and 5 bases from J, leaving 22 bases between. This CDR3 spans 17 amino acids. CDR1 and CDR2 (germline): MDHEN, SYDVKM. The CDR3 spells CASSPLGSTGWTGELFF. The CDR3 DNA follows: TGTGCCAGCAGCCCCTTGGGTTCAACAGGGTGGACCGGGGAGCTGTTTTTT.

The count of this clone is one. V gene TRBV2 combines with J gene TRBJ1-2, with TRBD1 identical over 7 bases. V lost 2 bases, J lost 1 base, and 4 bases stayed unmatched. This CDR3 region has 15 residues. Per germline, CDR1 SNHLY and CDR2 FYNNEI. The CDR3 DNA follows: TGTGCCAGCAGTGAATGGACAGGCGTTAACTATGGCTACACCTTC. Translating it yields CASSEWTGVNYGYTF.

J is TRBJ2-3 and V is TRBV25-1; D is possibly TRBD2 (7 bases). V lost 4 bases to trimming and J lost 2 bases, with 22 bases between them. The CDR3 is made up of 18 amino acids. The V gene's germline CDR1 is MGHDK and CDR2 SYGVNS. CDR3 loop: CASSARGASGPFTDTQYF. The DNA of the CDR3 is TGTGCCAGCAGTGCCCGGGGGGCTAGCGGTCCTTTCACAGATACGCAGTATTTT.

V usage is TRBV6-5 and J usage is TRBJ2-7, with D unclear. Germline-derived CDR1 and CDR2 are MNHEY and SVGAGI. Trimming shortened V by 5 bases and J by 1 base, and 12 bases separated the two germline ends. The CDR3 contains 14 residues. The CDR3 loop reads CASSEENRSYEQYF. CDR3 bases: TGTGCCAGCAGTGAAGAAAACAGATCCTACGAGCAGTACTTC.

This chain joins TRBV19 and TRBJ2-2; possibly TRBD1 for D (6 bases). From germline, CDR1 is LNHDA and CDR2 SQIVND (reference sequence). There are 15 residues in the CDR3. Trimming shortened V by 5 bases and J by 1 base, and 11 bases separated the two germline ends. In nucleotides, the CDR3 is TGTGCCAGTAGTGTCGTACAGGGGAACACCGGGGAGCTGTTTTTT. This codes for CASSVVQGNTGELFF. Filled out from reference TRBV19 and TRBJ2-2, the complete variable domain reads DGGITQSPKYLFRKEGQNVTLSCEQNLNHDAMYWYRQDPGQGLRLIYYSQIVNDFQKGDIAEGYSVSREKKESFPLTVTSAQKNPTAFYLCASSVVQGNTGELFFGEGSRLTVL.

As DNA, the CDR3 is TGTGCCAGCAGTTACGTCCAGGGGAGCTGGGAGACCCAGTACTTC. This translates into CASSYVQGSWETQYF. The rearrangement joins TRBV6-5 to TRBJ2-5; perhaps TRBD1 as D (6 bases). V shed 2 bases and J shed 5 bases, with 15 bases lying between them. The CDR3 runs 15 residues. Germline values: CDR1 MNHEY, CDR2 SVGAGI.